The 22 T cell receptor beta chains given below trace back to one sample, sequenced in a study of T cells in Graves' hyperthyroidism and ophthalmopathy. Amplified TCR beta CDR3 regions came from RNA transcripts. In the first-round RT-PCR of the TCR CDR3, the HTBI primer set was used. TCRdb re-derived calls from the multiplex PCR reads in MiXCR, one entry per CDR3 protein. The profile shows hundreds of thousands of distinct CDR3 sequences, about 16% of them singletons. The source material was blood. These TCRs come from a woman aged 40 to 50 with Graves' ophthalmopathy.

This clonotype was picked up one time. The chain employs TRBV24-1 and TRBJ1-1; 7 nucleotides align to TRBD1. Germline trimming cut 5 bases from V and 8 bases from J; bases unmatched to any gene: 7. The CDR3 has 13 amino acids. Per the germline V gene, CDR1 is KGHDR and CDR2 is SFDVKD. The CDR3 bases are TGTGCCACCAGTGCCGCGGACAGGTTCGAAGCTTTCTTT. Its translation: CATSAADRFEAFF.

This clonotype was recorded many times. CDR3 nucleotide sequence: TGTGCCAGCAGCTCCACTAGCGGGAGTCTGTACGAGCAGTACTTC. Translation gives CASSSTSGSLYEQYF. This sequence joins TRBV11-2 and TRBJ2-7; 11 nucleotides match TRBD2. Unmatched junction bases numbered 6, after V lost 4 bases and J lost 4 bases. This CDR3 is 15 amino acids long. Germline V CDR1 and CDR2: SGHAT, FQNNGV.

This clonotype was seen ten or more times. This chain links TRBV28 with TRBJ1-5; D gene unclear. The germline V gene has CDR1 MDHEN and CDR2 SYDVKM. Trimming pared 6 bases from V and 0 bases from J, leaving 12 bases between. This CDR3 contains 15 residues. CDR3 loop: CASRHPLYSNQPQHF. The CDR3 nucleotides read TGTGCCAGCAGGCACCCCCTTTATAGCAATCAGCCCCAGCATTTT.

This clonotype was observed many times. V gene TRBV7-6 combines with J gene TRBJ1-1; a possible D gene is TRBD1 (5 bases). Germline V gene sequence: CDR1 SGHVS, CDR2 FNYEAQ. V dropped 2 bases and J dropped 11 bases, with 21 bases sitting between them. The CDR3 is 15 amino acids. CDR3 region: CASSLRAQDVNRAFF. DNA of the CDR3: TGTGCCAGCAGCTTACGCGCACAGGACGTTAACCGGGCTTTCTTT.

CDR3 sequence reads: CAIRQLSDTEAFF. In DNA form, the CDR3 reads TGTGCCATCAGACAGCTATCAGACACTGAAGCTTTCTTT. The V call is TRBV10-3, the J call TRBJ1-1, with D hard to call. The CDR3 covers 13 residues. Trimming cost V 6 bases and J 3 bases, with 11 bases left between them. CDR1 and CDR2 from the germline V gene are ENHRY and SYGVKD.

This clonotype has a count of ten or more. The chain carries TRBV2 and TRBJ2-1; 10 bases align to TRBD2. This CDR3 has 14 amino acids. Trimming took 5 bases from V and 7 from J; bases not matched to a gene: 5. The germline V gene encodes CDR1 SNHLY and CDR2 FYNNEI. The CDR3 bases are TGTGCCAGCAGTACGCTAGCGGGAGTGAATGAGCAGTTCTTC. It specifies CASSTLAGVNEQFF.

This clonotype was counted at least ten times. The V call is TRBV6-6, the J call TRBJ1-5; D gene uncertain. Germline V gene data show CDR1 as MNHNY and CDR2 as SVGAGI (reference sequence). This CDR3 is built from 14 residues. Trimming took 2 bases from V and 5 from J, leaving 10 bases between them. The CDR3 DNA follows: TGTGCCAGCAGTTACGGGCAAGGCTATCAGCCCCAGCATTTT. Translated, it gives CASSYGQGYQPQHF.

This clonotype was observed many times. This sequence joins TRBV2 and TRBJ2-7; TRBD2 might be the D (6 bases). This CDR3 contains 11 residues. The V end was cut by 8 bases, the J end by 3 bases, with 8 bases between. Germline lookup yields CDR1 SNHLY and CDR2 FYNNEI. The CDR3 DNA sequence: TGTGCCAGCTTGGAGGGCTACGAGCAGTACTTC. Amino acids: CASLEGYEQYF.

The chain is built from TRBV24-1 and TRBJ1-5; perhaps TRBD1 as D (5 bases). CDR1 KGHDR and CDR2 SFDVKD come from the germline V gene. Trimming removed 8 bases at V and 4 bases at J, with 14 bases between. The CDR3 is made up of 14 amino acids. This chain's CDR3 is CATTGRVFNQPQHF. The DNA for the CDR3 is TGTGCCACCACGGGCAGGGTCTTTAATCAGCCCCAGCATTTT.

This clonotype was seen many times. The rearrangement links TRBV20-1 to TRBJ1-1; D may be TRBD1 (5 bases). The V and J ends lost 0 bases and 1 base respectively, with 6 bases between them. Germline assignment: CDR1 DFQATT and CDR2 SNEGSKA (reference sequence). The CDR3 runs 13 residues. CDR3 coding DNA: TGCAGTGCTAGAGAGGGGGGGAACACTGAAGCTTTCTTT. It specifies CSAREGGNTEAFF.

The chain links TRBV20-1 to TRBJ2-5; 8 nucleotides align to TRBD2. The length of the CDR3 is 17 residues. Trimming cost V 0 bases and J 13 bases; bases outside gene matches: 22. Germline lookup yields CDR1 DFQATT and CDR2 SNEGSKA (reference sequence). The CDR3 DNA reads TGCAGTGCTAGAGAACCCCCTGCAGCGGGAGAAGACGGGGTTCCGTACTTC. This translates into CSAREPPAAGEDGVPYF.

This clonotype was counted between two and nine times. The chain combines TRBV4-1 with TRBJ1-1, with D possibly matching TRBD1 (5 bases). Germline V gene sequence: CDR1 MGHRA, CDR2 YSYEKL. V was pared by 6 bases and J by 2 bases, with 13 bases between. CDR3 size: 14 residues. CDR3: CASRGSQVNTEAFF. CDR3 DNA sequence: TGCGCCAGCAGGGGATCACAGGTCAACACTGAAGCTTTCTTT.

Notes on this clonotype: A read error is possible here, since a much larger clone lies one base away. The J gene is TRBJ1-2, the V gene TRBV3-1; 7 bases fit TRBD1. Germline values: CDR1 LGHDT, CDR2 YNNKEL (reference sequence). The CDR3 has 17 amino acids. DNA for the CDR3: TGTGCCAGCGGCCAGGGCGATTACAGGGGCCCTAACTATGGCTACACCTTC. This translates into CASGQGDYRGPNYGYTF.

This sequence joins TRBV3-1 and TRBJ2-1, with D uncertain. V lost 1 base and J lost 8, with 6 bases in between. The CDR3 is 12 amino acids. The germline V gene has CDR1 LGHDT and CDR2 YNNKEL (reference sequence). CDR3 protein: CASSQVRYEQFF. The DNA of the CDR3 is TGTGCCAGCAGCCAAGTTCGGTATGAGCAGTTCTTC.

V and J are TRBV11-2 and TRBJ1-1; D perhaps matches TRBD1 (6 bases). Per the germline V gene, CDR1 is SGHAT and CDR2 is FQNNGV. Trimming removed 5 bases at V and 5 bases at J, with 12 bases between. The CDR3 runs 13 residues. The CDR3 region is CASSTQGLTEAFF. CDR3 DNA: TGTGCCAGCAGCACACAGGGATTGACTGAAGCTTTCTTT.

The chain uses TRBV10-3 and TRBJ2-7; D gene uncertain. The V end was cut by 8 bases, the J end by 4 bases, with 18 bases between. The CDR3 totals 14 residues. The germline V gene has CDR1 ENHRY and CDR2 SYGVKD. Here the CDR3 DNA reads TGTGCCATCTCCCCAACCACTTCAATGTACGAGCAGTACTTC. Its protein is CAISPTTSMYEQYF.

This clonotype showed up many times. The chain couples TRBV5-6 to TRBJ2-3; perhaps TRBD1 as D (6 bases). CDR3 size: 14 residues. CDR1 and CDR2 from the germline V gene are SGHDT and YYEEEE. With 1 base removed from V and 3 bases from J, the gap between germline ends came to 9 bases. The CDR3 reads CASSLKGGTDTQYF. As DNA, the CDR3 is TGTGCCAGCAGCTTGAAAGGGGGAACAGATACGCAGTATTTT.

The gene calls are TRBV7-9 and TRBJ2-7; a weak D match, TRBD1 (6 bases). The V end was cut by 4 bases, the J end by 0 bases, with 16 bases between. The CDR3 has 16 residues. Looked up from germline, CDR1 is SEHNR and CDR2 is FQNEAQ (reference sequence). CDR3 amino acids: CASSSTTGPFSYEQYF. DNA for the CDR3: TGTGCCAGCAGCTCGACTACAGGGCCCTTCTCCTACGAGCAGTACTTC.

With regard to this clonotype: It may be a read error: a sequence one base away is much more abundant. The gene calls are TRBV2 and TRBJ2-7; D is unclear. V dropped 9 bases and J dropped 3 bases, with 21 bases sitting between them. CDR3 length equals 15 residues. The germline V gene has CDR1 SNHLY and CDR2 FYNNEI. This chain's CDR3 is CARIGDGVSYYEQYF. In nucleotides, the CDR3 is TGTGCCAGAATTGGAGATGGTGTCAGCTACTACGAGCAGTACTTC.

This clonotype came up many times. This chain connects TRBV3-1 to TRBJ2-1; 13 bases map to TRBD2. Germline V gives CDR1 LGHDT, CDR2 YNNKEL (reference sequence). V was clipped by 0 bases and J by 7 bases; unmatched bases: 9. This CDR3 contains 18 residues. The CDR3 loop is CASSQDLKGLAGRNEQFF. The CDR3 nucleotides are TGTGCCAGCAGCCAAGACTTGAAGGGACTAGCGGGAAGGAATGAGCAGTTCTTC.

The table lists this clonotype with many counts. The rearrangement joins TRBV12-3 or TRBV12-4 to TRBJ2-7; possible D gene TRBD2, 6 bases. V lost 3 bases, J lost 3 bases, and 15 bases lay in between. This CDR3 is built from 15 residues. CDR3 region: CASSFAGSISYEQYF. DNA of the CDR3: TGTGCCAGCAGTTTCGCGGGAAGCATTAGCTACGAGCAGTACTTC.

The rearrangement joins TRBV4-1 to TRBJ1-5, with D possibly matching TRBD1 (5 bases). The CDR3 is made up of 13 amino acids. Germline V gene sequence: CDR1 MGHRA, CDR2 YSYEKL. The V and J ends lost 1 base and 8 bases respectively, with 9 bases between them. CDR3 bases: TGCGCCAGCAGCCAAGCCCGAGGGGAGCCCCAGCATTTT. Residues: CASSQARGEPQHF.